Listed here are 6 T cell receptor beta chains from one sample, sequenced in a study of T cells in Graves' hyperthyroidism and ophthalmopathy. The CDR3 regions of TCR beta were amplified from RNA transcripts. First-round RT-PCR targeting the TCR CDR3 was performed with the HTBI primer set. Each CDR3 protein gets one entry after TCRdb re-called the multiplex PCR reads with MiXCR. The sample gives 300,000 to 400,000 distinct CDR3 sequences, less than 20% of which show up once; 40% to 45% is in the top ten. Sequenced: blood. All receptors come from a man aged 18 to 29 with Graves' ophthalmopathy.

The sample holds many counts of this clonotype. The rearrangement uses TRBV20-1 and TRBJ2-3, with TRBD2 matching over 9 bases. Germline CDR1 and CDR2: DFQATT and SNEGSKA (reference sequence). The CDR3 is made up of 14 amino acids. Germline trimming cut 6 bases from V and 1 base from J; bases unmatched to any gene: 5. CDR3 nucleotide sequence: TGCAGTGCCCCTAGCGGGACGGGCACAGATACGCAGTATTTT. This encodes CSAPSGTGTDTQYF.

CDR3 residues: CASSVGGGGRGTEAFF. CDR3 in DNA: TGTGCCAGCAGCGTAGGGGGGGGGGGGAGAGGGACTGAAGCTTTCTTT. The chain couples TRBV7-3 to TRBJ1-1; D is perhaps TRBD1 (6 bases). V was shortened by 5 bases and J by 5 bases, with 21 bases between the two germline ends. CDR1 and CDR2 from the germline V gene are SGHTA and FQGTGA. CDR3 size: 16 residues.

The chain couples TRBV9 to TRBJ1-6, with D unresolved. Trimming left V 3 bases short and J 7 bases short, with 14 bases between. Germline V gives CDR1 SGDLS, CDR2 YYNGEE. The CDR3 loop spans 15 amino acids. The CDR3: CASSADGSPNSPLHF. The CDR3 DNA reads as TGTGCCAGCAGCGCAGACGGGTCGCCGAATTCACCCCTCCACTTT.

This clonotype was counted many times. The chain combines TRBV12-3 or TRBV12-4 with TRBJ2-3, with D unclear. The CDR3 runs to 14 residues. The V and J ends lost 10 bases and 1 base respectively, with 15 bases between them. The CDR3 loop is CATKNWVCTDTQYF. The CDR3 nucleotides are TGTGCCACCAAAAATTGGGTCTGCACAGATACGCAGTATTTT.

This clonotype was picked up a small number of times. The chain has TRBV4-1 and TRBJ1-3; a possible D gene is TRBD1 (6 bases). Germline loops: CDR1 MGHRA, CDR2 YSYEKL. The CDR3 totals 16 residues. V was shortened by 5 bases and J by 2 bases, with 16 bases between the two germline ends. The CDR3 loop is CASSSVGGSPGNTIYF. The CDR3, as DNA: TGCGCCAGCAGCTCGGTTGGGGGCAGTCCTGGAAACACCATATATTTT.

This clonotype was seen only a few times. The V and J genes are TRBV4-1 and TRBJ2-4; 9 bases align to TRBD1. CDR1 is MGHRA and CDR2 is YSYEKL in the germline V gene. J lost 3 bases, V lost 2 bases, and 8 bases had no gene match. This CDR3 is 17 amino acids long. Here the CDR3 DNA reads TGCGCCAGCAGCCAAACAGACAGGGGGGTCGGCAAAAACATTCAGTACTTC. Protein product: CASSQTDRGVGKNIQYF.